The clone carrying this T cell receptor beta chain was seen only a few times. The antigen is not known. The record originates from a study of response to subunit inactivated influenza vaccine. Notes on the study in general: The authors offered the suggestion that each seasonal influenza vaccination recruits few new T cells.

The germline V gene encodes CDR1 LGHNA and CDR2 YNFKEQ. This CDR3 region has 20 residues. Trimming cost V 1 base and J 1 base; bases outside gene matches: 10. TCRdb reprocessed the RT-PCR reads with MiXCR, giving one entry per CDR3 protein. The data contain about 530,000 distinct CDR3 sequences, roughly 10% of them singletons. The specimen was PBMCs from blood, collected on the day of vaccination. The clonotype comes from a man aged 50 to 59 who received an inactivated influenza vaccine. The chain joins TRBV4-2 to TRBJ2-1, with TRBD2 identical over 13 bases. The CDR3 reads CASSQAVGTSGAASYNEQFF. The CDR3 bases are TGTGCCAGCAGCCAAGCCGTCGGGACTAGCGGGGCCGCTTCCTACAATGAGCAGTTCTTC.